A selection of T cell receptor beta chains follows, all from one sample in a study of OX40 agonist ivuxolimab in advanced cancers. Profiled with immunoSEQ multiplex PCR; TCRdb holds only in-frame clones, not every one. The profile covers around 15,000 clones, with almost 95% appearing a single time and more than 7% taken by the ten largest. Sample: CD4+ or CD8+ T cells sorted from blood, taken in a trial of the OX40 agonist ivuxolimab. The source is an adult with an advanced solid tumor such as melanoma, head and neck, liver or kidney cancer. CDR3s include the opening cysteine and the closing phenylalanine or tryptophan. The D gene is left open where the match is weak. Expanded clones get a size class; other rows say once, few or many, or leave the size out.

TRBD1	TRBV6-1	.	TRBJ1-5	TGTGCCAGCAGTGTGACAGGGGGCAATCAGCCCCAGCATTTT	CASSVTGGNQPQHF
.	TRBV27	.	TRBJ2-2	TGTGCCAGCAGTTTACGCGCAGGGATAACCGGGGAGCTGTTTTTT	CASSLRAGITGELFF
.	TRBV13	.	TRBJ2-2	TGTGCCAGCAGCCCCTGGACTGGCCCAAGCACCGGGGAGCTGTTTTTT	CASSPWTGPSTGELFF
.	TRBV7-6	once	TRBJ2-7	TGTGCCAGCAGTCCCGACGGCTACGAGCAGTACTTC	CASSPDGYEQYF
.	TRBV13	once	TRBJ1-1	TGTGCCAGCAGCTCCGGGGGGACCGCTGAAGCTTTCTTT	CASSSGGTAEAFF
.	TRBV6-5	once	TRBJ2-7	TGTGCCAGCAGTTACTCCCTAGCCTTAGACTACGAGCAGTACTTC	CASSYSLALDYEQYF
.	TRBV13	few	TRBJ1-2	TGTGCCAGCAGCAGGGCCAACCAGGGGTTCTATGGCTACACCTTC	CASSRANQGFYGYTF
.	TRBV7-9	.	TRBJ2-5	TGTGCCAGCAGCCCGCCCCCTCGAGGGGCTAACCAAGAGACCCAGTACTTC	CASSPPPRGANQETQYF
.	TRBV28	.	TRBJ2-7	TGTGCCAGCAGTTTTGGTTCAAGCTCCTACGAGCAGTACTTC	CASSFGSSSYEQYF
.	TRBV15	.	TRBJ2-6	TGTGCCACCAGCAGAGTGGGGTCTGGGGCCAACGTCCTGACTTTC	CATSRVGSGANVLTF
TRBD2	TRBV14	.	TRBJ2-3	TGTGCCAGCAGCCACGACTTTAAAACTAGCGGGAGGGTTACGCAGTATTTT	CASSHDFKTSGRVTQYF
.	TRBV5-1	.	TRBJ2-7	TGCGCCAGCAGCTTGTGGCCAGGGGCGGACGAGCAGTACTTC	CASSLWPGADEQYF
TRBD1	TRBV2	.	TRBJ1-4	TGTGCCAGCACAGACCTCGGACAGGGGGGTGAAAAACTGTTTTTT	CASTDLGQGGEKLFF
TRBD1	TRBV28	.	TRBJ2-7	TGTGCCAGCAGCTTTAGTCCGGGACAGAGCTACGAGCAGTACTTC	CASSFSPGQSYEQYF
TRBD1	TRBV7-8	.	TRBJ2-1	TGTGCCAGCAGCTTTACAGGGGGCGGTGACAATGAGCAGTTCTTC	CASSFTGGGDNEQFF
.	TRBV5-4	.	TRBJ2-7	TGTGCCAGCAGCGAGGCCGGGACTCCCTACGAGCAGTACTTC	CASSEAGTPYEQYF
.	TRBV29-1	.	TRBJ2-7	TGCAGCACCGTAGGGAGCCGAGGGGAGCAGTACTTC	CSTVGSRGEQYF
.	TRBV10-1	.	TRBJ2-7	TGCGCCAGCAGTAACCAGCGGGCCACCTACGAGCAGTACTTC	CASSNQRATYEQYF
.	TRBV27	.	TRBJ1-6	TGTGCCAGCAGCTTAGGGGTAAGGTCACCCCTCCACTTT	CASSLGVRSPLHF
TRBD2	TRBV9	.	TRBJ2-7	TGTGCCAGCAGCGCCTCTAGCGGGAGTACCTACGAGCAGTACTTC	CASSASSGSTYEQYF
TRBD2	TRBV27	.	TRBJ2-7	TGTGCCAGCAGTTTTCGGACTAGCGGGAGCTCCTACGAGCAGTACTTC	CASSFRTSGSSYEQYF
TRBD1	TRBV6-5	.	TRBJ1-2	TGTGCCAGCAGTTACTCCGGGACAGGGCACGGCTACACCTTC	CASSYSGTGHGYTF
.	TRBV7-6	.	TRBJ2-1	TGTGCCAGCAGCGGAAGGGGGGGGATCCACAATGAGCAGTTCTTC	CASSGRGGIHNEQFF
.	TRBV2	.	TRBJ2-7	TGTGCCAGCGCCTCGGACAACCCCTACGAGCAGTACTTC	CASASDNPYEQYF
.	TRBV11-2	.	TRBJ2-3	TGTGCCAGCAGAGAAAGCCCCGGGAGCACAGATACGCAGTATTTT	CASRESPGSTDTQYF
.	TRBV28	.	TRBJ2-5	TGTGCCAGCACCTTCGACCGGATACAGGGATTCCAAGAGACCCAGTACTTC	CASTFDRIQGFQETQYF
TRBD1	TRBV28	.	TRBJ1-1	TGTGCCAGCAGTGCACACCTCGGGACAGGCACTGAAGCTTTCTTT	CASSAHLGTGTEAFF
TRBD2	TRBV27	.	TRBJ2-1	TGTGCCAGCAGTTTCTCTAGCGGGTACTCCTACAATGAGCAGTTCTTC	CASSFSSGYSYNEQFF
.	TRBV7-2	.	TRBJ2-1	TGTGCCAGCAGTTCTTTCCACAATGAGCAGTTCTTC	CASSSFHNEQFF
.	TRBV5-4	.	TRBJ2-3	TGTGCCAGCAGCCCCGGGACCCATACGCAGTATTTT	CASSPGTHTQYF
.	TRBV4-2	.	TRBJ2-2	TGTGCCAGCAGCCAGACCCTCATGGGCGCCGGGGAGCTGTTTTTT	CASSQTLMGAGELFF
TRBD2	TRBV5-5	.	TRBJ2-1	TGTGCCAGCAGCTTGGGACTAGCGGGTCGGAATGAGCAGTTCTTC	CASSLGLAGRNEQFF
.	TRBV7-3	.	TRBJ2-5	TGTGCCAGCAGCTTAACAGGGGGACTCAAGGCCCAGTACTTC	CASSLTGGLKAQYF
.	TRBV7-2	.	TRBJ2-2	TGTGCCAGCAGCTCATCTAATCCTCTAGGAGACACCGGGGAGCTGTTTTTT	CASSSSNPLGDTGELFF
.	TRBV7-2	.	TRBJ2-5	TGTGCCAGCACTGGGACCGAGACCCAGTACTTC	CASTGTETQYF
.	TRBV29-1	.	TRBJ2-3	TGCAGCGTCTTATCGCGACAGGTCCCGACGCCTAGCACAGATACGCAGTATTTT	CSVLSRQVPTPSTDTQYF
.	TRBV7-6	once	TRBJ1-5	TGTGCCAGCAGCTTAGCGATTGGGAGCAATCAGCCCCAGCATTTT	CASSLAIGSNQPQHF
TRBD2	TRBV6-1	.	TRBJ2-1	TGTGCCAGCAACCGACTAGCTCGCTACAATGAGCAGTTCTTC	CASNRLARYNEQFF
.	TRBV6-1	.	TRBJ2-7	TGTGCCAGCAGTGAATTTCTCGGGGTAGGCGAGCAGTACTTC	CASSEFLGVGEQYF